This is a list of T cell receptor beta chains from one sample in a study of post-analysis software for immune sequencing data. TCRdb ran MiXCR on the PCR reads and lists one entry per CDR3 protein. The sample includes around 400,000 distinct CDR3 sequences, 30% to 45% seen only once; the top ten take around an eighth. Sequences were obtained from blood. All receptors come from a girl between 10 and 17 years old with multiple sclerosis. CDR3s include the opening cysteine and the closing phenylalanine or tryptophan. The order of the fields is clone size, D gene, J gene, V gene, CDR3 protein, CDR3 DNA. The D gene is left open where the match is weak. Clone size, where shown, is once, few, many, or a class for clones that have expanded.

clone size: .
D gene: TRBD2
J gene: TRBJ2-3
V gene: TRBV7-3
CDR3 protein: CASSLTCLAGGWADTQYF
CDR3 DNA: TGTGCCAGCAGCTTAACGTGCCTAGCGGGGGGATGGGCAGATACGCAGTATTTT

clone size: .
D gene: .
J gene: TRBJ1-1
V gene: TRBV5-1
CDR3 protein: CASGLRGGYTEAFF
CDR3 DNA: TGCGCCAGCGGACTCAGGGGTGGGTACACTGAAGCTTTCTTT

clone size: few
D gene: TRBD1
J gene: TRBJ1-2
V gene: TRBV6-5
CDR3 protein: CASSYSQGTGSGYTF
CDR3 DNA: TGTGCCAGCAGTTACTCCCAAGGGACAGGGAGTGGCTACACCTTC

clone size: few
D gene: .
J gene: TRBJ1-1
V gene: TRBV7-9
CDR3 protein: CASSQQRMNTEAFF
CDR3 DNA: TGTGCCAGCAGCCAACAACGCATGAACACTGAAGCTTTCTTT

clone size: .
D gene: TRBD1
J gene: TRBJ2-7
V gene: TRBV11-1
CDR3 protein: CASSTSRDRGARISEQYF
CDR3 DNA: TGTGCCAGCAGCACCTCCCGGGACAGGGGCGCACGTATATCCGAGCAGTACTTC

clone size: .
D gene: .
J gene: TRBJ2-2
V gene: TRBV15
CDR3 protein: CATSRWTGELFF
CDR3 DNA: TGTGCCACCAGCAGATGGACCGGGGAGCTGTTTTTT

clone size: few
D gene: TRBD2
J gene: TRBJ2-7
V gene: TRBV20-1
CDR3 protein: CSAQGTSGTKISSYEQYF
CDR3 DNA: TGCAGTGCTCAAGGGACTAGCGGGACCAAAATAAGCTCCTACGAGCAGTACTTC

clone size: few
D gene: TRBD2
J gene: TRBJ2-5
V gene: TRBV5-1
CDR3 protein: CASTGGSEGETQYF
CDR3 DNA: TGCGCCAGCACCGGGGGGTCGGAAGGGGAGACCCAGTACTTC

clone size: once
D gene: .
J gene: TRBJ2-3
V gene: TRBV4-1
CDR3 protein: CASSLQTVASTDTQYF
CDR3 DNA: TGCGCCAGCAGCCTACAGACAGTCGCCTCCACAGATACGCAGTATTTT

clone size: .
D gene: .
J gene: TRBJ1-1
V gene: TRBV27
CDR3 protein: CASIRLGNTEAFF
CDR3 DNA: TGTGCCAGCATCAGACTGGGGAACACTGAAGCTTTCTTT

clone size: .
D gene: TRBD2
J gene: TRBJ2-7
V gene: TRBV6-1
CDR3 protein: CASLYSGGASQYF
CDR3 DNA: TGTGCCAGCCTCTATAGCGGGGGGGCCTCGCAGTACTTC

clone size: .
D gene: .
J gene: TRBJ2-5
V gene: TRBV28
CDR3 protein: CASRGGGGETQYF
CDR3 DNA: TGTGCCAGCAGAGGCGGCGGAGGGGAGACCCAGTACTTC

clone size: .
D gene: .
J gene: TRBJ1-2
V gene: TRBV24-1
CDR3 protein: CATSGAAGYGYTF
CDR3 DNA: TGTGCCACCAGTGGGGCGGCCGGCTATGGCTACACCTTC

clone size: .
D gene: .
J gene: TRBJ1-5
V gene: TRBV4-3
CDR3 protein: CTSSQDLRGQPQHF
CDR3 DNA: TGCACCAGCAGCCAAGATCTCCGGGGTCAGCCCCAGCATTTT

clone size: few
D gene: TRBD1
J gene: TRBJ1-5
V gene: TRBV7-2
CDR3 protein: CASSAIEGQGYNQPQHF
CDR3 DNA: TGTGCCAGCAGCGCCATAGAGGGACAGGGGTACAATCAGCCCCAGCATTTT

clone size: few
D gene: TRBD2
J gene: TRBJ2-7
V gene: TRBV3-1
CDR3 protein: CASSQGTSGASSYEQYF
CDR3 DNA: TGTGCCAGCAGCCAAGGGACTAGCGGGGCGAGCTCCTACGAGCAGTACTTC

clone size: .
D gene: .
J gene: TRBJ2-1
V gene: TRBV6-1
CDR3 protein: CASSEEGPSLYNEQFF
CDR3 DNA: TGTGCCAGCAGTGAAGAGGGCCCCTCCCTCTACAATGAGCAGTTCTTC

clone size: .
D gene: TRBD2
J gene: TRBJ2-3
V gene: TRBV29-1
CDR3 protein: CSVILTSGGSTDTQYF
CDR3 DNA: TGCAGCGTTATCCTTACTAGCGGGGGAAGCACAGATACGCAGTATTTT

clone size: .
D gene: .
J gene: TRBJ2-1
V gene: TRBV2
CDR3 protein: CASTGSVGTYEQFF
CDR3 DNA: TGTGCCAGCACCGGGTCGGTGGGGACGTATGAGCAGTTCTTC

clone size: few
D gene: .
J gene: TRBJ1-2
V gene: TRBV27
CDR3 protein: CASSLSPGQGRWGYTF
CDR3 DNA: TGTGCCAGCAGTTTATCGCCAGGGCAGGGGAGATGGGGCTACACCTTC

clone size: .
D gene: TRBD2
J gene: TRBJ2-1
V gene: TRBV12-3/TRBV12-4
CDR3 protein: CASSTGLAGNEQFF
CDR3 DNA: TGTGCCAGCAGTACGGGACTAGCGGGCAATGAGCAGTTCTTC

clone size: few
D gene: TRBD1
J gene: TRBJ2-7
V gene: TRBV5-1
CDR3 protein: CASSLERDRAYEQYF
CDR3 DNA: TGCGCCAGCAGCTTGGAACGGGACAGGGCCTACGAGCAGTACTTC

clone size: .
D gene: TRBD1
J gene: TRBJ1-1
V gene: TRBV5-1
CDR3 protein: CASSFGTASEAFF
CDR3 DNA: TGCGCCAGCAGCTTTGGGACAGCCTCTGAAGCTTTCTTT

clone size: .
D gene: .
J gene: TRBJ2-1
V gene: TRBV10-1
CDR3 protein: CASSARWDEQFF
CDR3 DNA: TGCGCCAGCAGTGCCCGATGGGATGAGCAGTTCTTC

clone size: few
D gene: TRBD1
J gene: TRBJ2-7
V gene: TRBV12-5
CDR3 protein: CASGLVLGQAPYEQYF
CDR3 DNA: TGTGCTAGTGGTTTGGTACTCGGACAGGCCCCCTACGAGCAGTACTTC

clone size: once
D gene: TRBD1
J gene: TRBJ2-7
V gene: TRBV14
CDR3 protein: CASSQTDRGYEQYF
CDR3 DNA: TGTGCCAGCAGCCAAACGGACAGGGGTTACGAGCAGTACTTC

clone size: few
D gene: .
J gene: TRBJ2-1
V gene: TRBV29-1
CDR3 protein: CSGVHRLYNEQFF
CDR3 DNA: TGCAGCGGGGTCCACAGGCTATACAATGAGCAGTTCTTC

clone size: .
D gene: .
J gene: TRBJ2-5
V gene: TRBV12-3/TRBV12-4
CDR3 protein: CASSSNSGETQYF
CDR3 DNA: TGTGCCAGCAGCTCGAACAGTGGGGAGACCCAGTACTTC

clone size: .
D gene: TRBD1
J gene: TRBJ1-5
V gene: TRBV7-2
CDR3 protein: CASSMDRGLWQPQHF
CDR3 DNA: TGTGCCAGCAGTATGGACAGGGGGCTATGGCAGCCCCAGCATTTT

clone size: few
D gene: .
J gene: TRBJ2-7
V gene: TRBV6-2/TRBV6-3
CDR3 protein: CASSYDGYSYEQYF
CDR3 DNA: TGTGCCAGCAGTTACGACGGGTACTCCTACGAGCAGTACTTC

clone size: .
D gene: TRBD2
J gene: TRBJ2-1
V gene: TRBV20-1
CDR3 protein: CSAIPPGTSRHEQFF
CDR3 DNA: TGCAGTGCTATCCCCCCCGGGACTAGCAGGCATGAGCAGTTCTTC

clone size: .
D gene: .
J gene: TRBJ2-5
V gene: TRBV11-2
CDR3 protein: CASSLLGIRQETQYF
CDR3 DNA: TGTGCCAGCAGCTTATTGGGGATACGGCAAGAGACCCAGTACTTC

clone size: .
D gene: .
J gene: TRBJ1-1
V gene: TRBV12-3/TRBV12-4
CDR3 protein: CASSHLQLNTEAFF
CDR3 DNA: TGTGCCAGCAGTCACTTACAGTTGAACACTGAAGCTTTCTTT

clone size: few
D gene: .
J gene: TRBJ2-7
V gene: TRBV12-3/TRBV12-4
CDR3 protein: CASSFRRMTGTIYEQYF
CDR3 DNA: TGTGCCAGCAGTTTCCGCCGGATGACAGGCACGATCTACGAGCAGTACTTC

clone size: .
D gene: .
J gene: TRBJ2-3
V gene: TRBV5-1
CDR3 protein: CASSLNSHIDTQYF
CDR3 DNA: TGCGCCAGCAGCTTGAACAGCCACATAGATACGCAGTATTTT

clone size: .
D gene: .
J gene: TRBJ1-5
V gene: TRBV6-1
CDR3 protein: CASSDGTDNQPQHF
CDR3 DNA: TGTGCCAGCAGTGACGGGACGGATAATCAGCCCCAGCATTTT

clone size: .
D gene: .
J gene: TRBJ2-1
V gene: TRBV11-1
CDR3 protein: CASSPNLGDEQFF
CDR3 DNA: TGTGCCAGCAGCCCCAATCTCGGGGATGAGCAGTTCTTC

clone size: .
D gene: TRBD1
J gene: TRBJ2-7
V gene: TRBV12-3/TRBV12-4
CDR3 protein: CASSSGDRGQEQYF
CDR3 DNA: TGTGCCAGCAGTTCAGGGGACAGGGGGCAGGAGCAGTACTTC

clone size: .
D gene: TRBD1
J gene: TRBJ1-2
V gene: TRBV5-1
CDR3 protein: CTSTMDRNGYTF
CDR3 DNA: TGCACCAGCACTATGGACAGGAATGGCTACACCTTC

clone size: .
D gene: .
J gene: TRBJ1-1
V gene: TRBV6-5
CDR3 protein: CASSSFQPPTEAFF
CDR3 DNA: TGTGCCAGCAGTTCCTTCCAGCCCCCCACTGAAGCTTTCTTT

clone size: .
D gene: .
J gene: TRBJ1-1
V gene: TRBV5-6
CDR3 protein: CASSFTGSGNLAFF
CDR3 DNA: TGTGCCAGCAGCTTCACAGGGTCCGGGAATTTAGCTTTCTTT

clone size: .
D gene: TRBD2
J gene: TRBJ2-1
V gene: TRBV24-1
CDR3 protein: CATSDPTSGSLNEQFF
CDR3 DNA: TGTGCCACCAGTGACCCGACTAGCGGATCCCTCAATGAGCAGTTCTTC

clone size: .
D gene: TRBD2
J gene: TRBJ2-5
V gene: TRBV7-9
CDR3 protein: CASSFTLAGYQETQYF
CDR3 DNA: TGTGCCAGCAGCTTCACACTAGCGGGGTACCAAGAGACCCAGTACTTC